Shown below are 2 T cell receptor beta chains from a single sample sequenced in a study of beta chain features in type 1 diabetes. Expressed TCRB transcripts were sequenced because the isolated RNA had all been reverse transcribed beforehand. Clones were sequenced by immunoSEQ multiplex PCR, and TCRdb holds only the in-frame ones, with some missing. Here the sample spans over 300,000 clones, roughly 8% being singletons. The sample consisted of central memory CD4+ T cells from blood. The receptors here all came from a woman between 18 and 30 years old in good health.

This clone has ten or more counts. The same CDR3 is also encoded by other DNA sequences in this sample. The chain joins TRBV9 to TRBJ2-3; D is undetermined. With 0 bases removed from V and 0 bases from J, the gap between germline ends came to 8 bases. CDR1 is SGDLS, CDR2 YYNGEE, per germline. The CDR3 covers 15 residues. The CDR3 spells CASSVEGFSTDTQYF. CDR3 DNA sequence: TGTGCCAGCAGCGTAGAAGGATTTAGCACAGATACGCAGTATTTT.

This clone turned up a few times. The CDR3 here is CASSLWSGQSEKLFF. CDR3 bases: TGTGCCAGCAGCCTTTGGTCAGGACAGTCTGAAAAACTGTTTTTT. This rearrangement joins TRBV7-8 to TRBJ1-4, with D possibly TRBD1 on 6 matching bases. CDR1 and CDR2 from the germline V gene are SGHVS and FQNEAQ. The CDR3 loop spans 15 amino acids. V lost 5 bases and J lost 7, with 17 bases in between.